This entry features one T cell receptor beta chain sequence. The data derive from a study of T cells in Graves' hyperthyroidism and ophthalmopathy. Trimming at V came to 3 bases and at J to 5 bases, leaving 12 bases not matched to a gene. Germline values: CDR1 SGHNT, CDR2 YYREEE (reference sequence). CDR3 length: 16 residues. The CDR3 regions of TCR beta were amplified from RNA transcripts. First-round RT-PCR with HTBI primers amplified the TCR CDR3 region. TCRdb re-derived calls from the multiplex PCR reads in MiXCR, one entry per CDR3 protein. The data hold fewer than 350,000 distinct CDR3 sequences, with roughly 20% observed a single time. Source material for PBMCs was about 10 ml fresh peripheral blood.

This TCR came from a middle-aged woman with Graves' ophthalmopathy. Material for sequencing was blood. This chain uses TRBV5-4 with TRBJ1-2, with TRBD1 matching 8 bases. The CDR3 loop is CASSWGAGQGSYGYTF. DNA for the CDR3: TGTGCCAGCAGCTGGGGGGCCGGACAGGGTTCGTATGGCTACACCTTC.